This TCR beta chain was identified in a study of cytomegalovirus exposure and HLA in healthy donors. Broader study findings: It was reported that TCR beta sequences correctly inferred the HLA-A and HLA-B alleles for most subjects. The availability of immune exposure information extended only to CMV serostatus.

Use of 60 Vbeta and 13 Jbeta primers characterized the PCR. The data were produced by immunoSEQ multiplex PCR, yet TCRdb's version contains in-frame clones alone and is incomplete. Here the sample spans about 170,000 clones, approximately 81% being singletons. The CDR3 is made up of 15 amino acids. CDR1 is MNHNY and CDR2 is SVGAGI in the germline V gene (reference sequence). Trimming cost V 4 bases and J 0 bases, with 7 bases left between them. As concerns this clone: As yet, its antigen is unknown.

This receptor was obtained from a man younger than 35 in good health and CMV-seropositive. The sequencing input was PBMCs. The chain uses TRBV6-6 and TRBJ1-6, with D tentatively TRBD1 (5 bases). CDR3 in amino acids: CASSLGGSYNSPLHF. CDR3 in DNA: TGTGCCAGCAGTTTGGGGGGCTCCTATAATTCACCCCTCCACTTT.